This record concerns one T cell receptor beta chain sequence. The target of this receptor is not known. No clone much larger than this one lies a single base away; base qualities are absent. The record originates from a study of CD8+CD57+ T cells in acquired aplastic anemia (dated by TCRdb to 2017 to 2018). Turning to the overall study: On average, sorted CD4+ and CD8+ cells yielded 3.2 ug of extracted DNA, with a range of roughly 0.17 to 30 ug. For healthy donor samples, the average read count was around 10 million for CD4+ cells and roughly 11 million for CD8+ cells.

TCR repertoires of sorted CD4+ and CD8+ blood T cells from severe aplastic anemia patients and healthy subjects were deep-sequenced in the study. Ficoll-Paque density gradient centrifugation was used to isolate peripheral blood mononuclear cells. Before DNA extraction, CD4+ and CD8+ T cells were sorted by FACS or by magnetic beads. Counted from cysteine to phenylalanine, this CDR3 has 15 amino acids. CDR3 DNA only is kept here, 45 bases in frame from base 1. V sheds 3 bases and J sheds 1 base, leaving 13 bases between their ends. The germline V gene (reference sequence) supplies CDR1 MNHEY and CDR2 SMNVEV. TCR beta VDJ combination and CDR3 sequence profiling used genomic DNA as the template. An Illumina HiSeq 2000 was used for TCR repertoire sequencing. The original pipeline was this. TRBV/TRBJ rearrangement plots, CDR3 size and DJ length profiles, and Simpson's diversity index were used to evaluate the repertoires. The immunodominant clone was defined as the most abundant DNA sequence in deep sequencing data. CDR3 amino acid sequences were screened for sharing across subjects and compared with published repertoires and the VDJdb database. Using fastp trimming at Q25 and MiXCR clonotype assembly, TCRdb reanalyzed the public sequencing data and kept in-frame beta chains. Here each entry gathers all rows of one CDR3 protein and keeps the most common genes and DNA. The V and J calls reflect TCRdb's pipeline rather than the authors' work. Present in this sample are some 190,000 distinct CDR3 sequences, around 45% of which were seen just once. The ten most abundant clones make up approximately 2.9% of the sample.

The paper's findings and limits, for the study overall: Some 30 CD8+ CDR3 sequences were shared between patients and controls but appeared highly expressed in patients and within their immunodominant clones. CD8+ Simpson's diversity did not differ significantly between patients and healthy controls (P=0.060).

The receptor was isolated from a human donor in good health. Here the chain combines TRBV27 and TRBJ2-7; TRBD1 is perhaps the D gene, given 6 matching bases. The material sequenced was sorted CD4+, CD8+, or CD8+CD57+ T cells (not recorded which) from PBMCs. The DNA is as follows: TGTGCCAGCAGTTTGAAGGGACACACATCCTACGAGCAGTACTTC. The resulting protein is CASSLKGHTSYEQYF.